This entry features one TCR beta chain sequence. Its antigen is still unknown. No much larger clonotype is one base removed from it; base qualities were not supplied. The germline V gene provides CDR1 MRHNA and CDR2 SNTAGT. Here V drops 4 bases and J drops 4 bases, and the junction holds 5 bases not matched to any gene. Inclusive of the bounding cysteine and phenylalanine, the CDR3 is 15 residues long. Left in the record is the CDR3 DNA by itself, 45 bases read in frame from the first base. The data were obtained in a study of blood T cell repertoires in COVID-19 (dated by TCRdb to about 2020). With respect to the entire study: Samples from collaborators originated in the United States, Italy and Spain and spanned both the acute and convalescent phases of COVID-19. The prospective study material was composed of cDNA or gDNA derived from T cells, B-cell-depleted T cells, or PBMCs. Subjects who had been exposed to COVID-19, were actively infected with it, or had recovered from it provided the deeply sampled blood TCRbeta repertoires that made up the dataset. A freely available public database, intended as a resource for researchers studying the immune response to SARS-CoV-2, is where the repertoires were released. The samples were drawn from two sources: the first 160 participants of the ongoing ImmuneRACE study, and over 1,000 subjects contributed by 6 global collaborators. A de-identified subject ID, COVID-19 status, age in years and sex were almost always included in the sample metadata. Where available, HLA class I and class II types were obtained from metadata supplied by the sample provider rather than from assay-based typing.

Overall study outcomes, separate from this receptor: How much clinical and demographic metadata was included differed by source and by participant, and the metadata was provided uncurated.

One collaborating source in Seattle enrolled patients during active infection and followed them longitudinally through the course of disease. Collaborating institutions collected whole blood in K2EDTA tubes following their own protocols. For TCRbeta analysis, collaborators shipped samples in one of three forms: frozen whole blood, isolated PBMCs, or DNA extracted from either of those sample types. TCRbeta CDR3 regions were amplified from genomic DNA using the immunoSEQ Assay, a bias-controlled multiplex PCR. The authors' pipeline ran thus. The number of nucleated cells in each sample was estimated by amplification of reference gene primers within the assay. Sequence reads were collapsed and filtered to measure the absolute abundance of every unique TCRbeta CDR3 rearrangement. For each sample, productive Simpson clonality was calculated as the square root of Simpson's diversity index across productive rearrangements. The clones in this table, taken by TCRdb from immuneACCESS, are in-frame only. Not every clone is retained; where verified, under half of the shortfall comes from an unresolved V gene, and the cause of the rest is unknown. That table gives V, J and clone size, and the DNA gave D and trimming. This sample lists about 370,000 clones; around 89% were detected once. 3% of the sample is in the top ten clones.

This clonotype was sampled from a young woman with COVID-19, enrolled during active disease. Sequencing was carried out using peripheral blood. The rearranged chain carries TRBV6-4 and TRBJ1-1, with TRBD1 identical over 11 junction bases. The CDR3 region: CASSGTGGWGTEAFF. The nucleotides are TGTGCCAGCAGTGGGACAGGGGGCTGGGGCACTGAAGCTTTCTTT.